These T cell receptor beta chains were read from a single sample in a study of PD-1 blockade in classical Hodgkin lymphoma. TCRdb's copy holds only in-frame clones and misses some; the assay was immunoSEQ multiplex PCR. The sample yields about 21,000 clones, just under 90% seen once. Sequenced input: CD8+ T cells from blood. The receptors stem from a human donor with classical Hodgkin lymphoma. CDR3s include the opening cysteine and the closing phenylalanine or tryptophan. The D gene is left open where the match is weak. Expanded clones are given a class, and other clones once, few, many or no size at all.

TRBV7-2	once	TRBJ2-7	TRBD2	CASSLEEAGGYEQYF	TGTGCCAGCAGCTTAGAAGAAGCGGGAGGCTACGAGCAGTACTTC
TRBV2	.	TRBJ1-5	.	CASSVDTYQPQHF	TGTGCCAGCAGTGTCGACACCTATCAGCCCCAGCATTTT
TRBV7-9	.	TRBJ2-7	.	CASSREPGLSGYEQYF	TGTGCCAGCAGCCGCGAGCCGGGACTCAGTGGGTACGAGCAGTACTTC
TRBV11-1	.	TRBJ2-1	.	CASSLAGAYNEQFF	TGTGCCAGCAGCTTAGCAGGGGCGTACAATGAGCAGTTCTTC
TRBV6-4	.	TRBJ2-1	.	CASSGTAGYEQFF	TGTGCCAGCAGTGGTACTGCAGGGTATGAGCAGTTCTTC
TRBV9	.	TRBJ2-3	.	CASSPWGRRGSDTQYF	TGTGCCAGCAGCCCCTGGGGCAGACGAGGATCCGATACGCAGTATTTT
TRBV20-1	.	TRBJ2-7	TRBD2	CSGTGGYEQYF	TGCAGTGGAACGGGGGGGTACGAGCAGTACTTC
TRBV19	.	TRBJ2-1	TRBD2	CASSISYSGLAGVGHEQFF	TGTGCCAGTAGTATATCCTACAGTGGACTAGCGGGAGTGGGACATGAGCAGTTCTTC
TRBV5-8	few	TRBJ2-1	.	CASSLLLGPIIGYEQFF	TGTGCCAGCAGCTTACTCCTGGGGCCAATCATCGGGTATGAGCAGTTCTTC
TRBV29-1	.	TRBJ1-2	TRBD1	CSVEMWTGETEGYGYTF	TGCAGCGTTGAGATGTGGACAGGGGAAACGGAGGGCTATGGCTACACCTTC
TRBV6-6	medium-sized	TRBJ2-3	TRBD2	CASSSTSGRAYF	TGTGCCAGCAGCTCGACTAGCGGGAGGGCTTATTTT
TRBV7-9	.	TRBJ2-7	.	CASSLGRGPTGDEQYF	TGTGCCAGCAGCTTAGGGCGGGGACCCACCGGTGACGAGCAGTACTTC
TRBV29-1	.	TRBJ2-7	.	CSVEGDRANSYEQYF	TGCAGCGTTGAAGGGGATCGTGCCAACTCCTACGAGCAGTACTTC
TRBV19	.	TRBJ1-2	TRBD1	CASSLTGTGNYGYTF	TGTGCCAGTAGTTTAACCGGGACAGGGAACTATGGCTACACCTTC
TRBV7-9	.	TRBJ1-1	.	CASNSFPGGDRTEAFF	TGTGCCAGCAACTCCTTCCCCGGCGGGGATAGGACTGAAGCTTTCTTT
TRBV30	.	TRBJ2-5	.	CAWIGSGAGETQYF	TGTGCCTGGATTGGTAGCGGAGCTGGGGAGACCCAGTACTTC
TRBV15	.	TRBJ1-1	.	CATSKLDWNTEAFF	TGTGCCACCAGTAAACTGGACTGGAACACTGAAGCTTTCTTT
TRBV6-1	.	TRBJ2-6	.	CASSGPMGSGANVLTF	TGTGCCAGCAGTGGGCCCATGGGCTCTGGGGCCAACGTCCTGACTTTC
TRBV27	.	TRBJ2-5	.	CASSFLGHGETQYF	TGTGCCAGCAGTTTCCTAGGGCATGGGGAGACCCAGTACTTC
TRBV25-1	few	TRBJ1-1	.	CASSDRENTEAFF	TGTGCCAGCAGTGACAGGGAGAACACTGAAGCTTTCTTT
TRBV2	.	TRBJ2-7	.	CAALPGGDILRSSYEQYF	TGTGCCGCACTACCAGGAGGGGATATATTAAGGAGCTCCTACGAGCAGTACTTC
TRBV11-1	.	TRBJ2-2	TRBD1	CASSLDGTGFFTGELFF	TGTGCCAGCAGCCTAGACGGGACAGGTTTTTTCACCGGGGAGCTGTTTTTT
TRBV30	.	TRBJ1-2	.	CAWSVRVGGPSYGYTF	TGTGCCTGGAGTGTACGAGTCGGGGGACCTTCCTATGGCTACACCTTC
TRBV7-8	.	TRBJ2-1	.	CASSLNLLGSYNEQFF	TGTGCCAGCAGCTTAAATCTCCTCGGGTCATACAATGAGCAGTTCTTC
TRBV27	.	TRBJ1-5	TRBD1	CASSQTGQGHQPQHF	TGTGCCAGCAGCCAGACGGGACAGGGGCATCAGCCCCAGCATTTT
TRBV7-8	.	TRBJ2-3	TRBD1	CASSSTGGYTDTQYF	TGTGCCAGCAGCTCGACAGGGGGATACACAGATACGCAGTATTTT
TRBV7-2	.	TRBJ1-5	.	CASSPYGEPQHF	TGTGCCAGCAGCCCTTACGGGGAACCCCAGCATTTT
TRBV7-9	.	TRBJ2-1	.	CASSFGAFGEQFF	TGTGCCAGCAGCTTTGGTGCCTTCGGGGAGCAGTTCTTC
TRBV2	.	TRBJ2-5	.	CASSPPGSGVGETQYF	TGTGCCAGCAGCCCCCCCGGGTCGGGGGTGGGAGAGACCCAGTACTTC
TRBV28	.	TRBJ2-7	.	CASSFPPDNSYEQYF	TGTGCCAGCAGTTTCCCCCCAGACAACTCCTACGAGCAGTACTTC
TRBV27	.	TRBJ2-3	TRBD1	CASSLRGTGEITDTQYF	TGTGCCAGCAGTTTACGAGGGACAGGGGAGATCACAGATACGCAGTATTTT
TRBV5-1	.	TRBJ2-5	.	CASSLGMGGQETQYF	TGCGCCAGCAGCTTGGGGATGGGTGGCCAAGAGACCCAGTACTTC
TRBV7-3	.	TRBJ1-1	.	CASSLTGVRGTEAFF	TGTGCCAGCAGCTTAACAGGGGTAAGAGGGACTGAAGCTTTCTTT
TRBV7-3	.	TRBJ2-7	TRBD2	CASSLGLASEQYF	TGTGCCAGCAGCTTAGGACTAGCTAGCGAGCAGTACTTC
TRBV29-1	.	TRBJ2-1	.	CSVGPTYNEQFF	TGCAGCGTGGGACCTACGTACAATGAGCAGTTCTTC
TRBV7-9	.	TRBJ2-7	TRBD2	CASSPEVAGSYEQYF	TGTGCCAGCAGCCCCGAGGTAGCGGGATCCTACGAGCAGTACTTC
TRBV7-9	once	TRBJ1-4	TRBD1	CASSSQQGTNEKLFF	TGTGCCAGCAGCTCTCAACAGGGGACTAATGAAAAACTGTTTTTT
TRBV7-3	.	TRBJ1-3	.	CASSLTGSGNTIYF	TGTGCCAGCAGCCTGACAGGATCTGGAAACACCATATATTTT
TRBV6-1	.	TRBJ1-2	.	CASSDTWAGYHGYTF	TGTGCCAGCAGTGATACATGGGCAGGCTATCATGGCTACACCTTC
TRBV7-2	.	TRBJ1-3	.	CASSTHGGLPIYF	TGTGCCAGCAGCACCCACGGCGGTCTCCCCATATATTTT
TRBV7-9	.	TRBJ2-1	.	CASSWGGGPEQFF	TGTGCCAGCAGCTGGGGAGGGGGTCCTGAGCAGTTCTTC
TRBV7-9	.	TRBJ2-3	.	CASRGALSTDTQYF	TGTGCCAGCCGCGGGGCATTGAGCACAGATACGCAGTATTTT
TRBV7-2	few	TRBJ1-3	.	CASSVSGEWAISGNTIYF	TGTGCCAGCAGCGTTTCGGGGGAATGGGCGATATCTGGAAACACCATATATTTT
TRBV27	.	TRBJ1-1	.	CASSISGRTEAFF	TGTGCCAGCAGTATATCAGGGAGGACTGAAGCTTTCTTT
TRBV30	.	TRBJ2-7	.	CAVYGESYEQYF	TGTGCCGTATATGGAGAGTCTTACGAGCAGTACTTC
TRBV5-4	.	TRBJ2-1	TRBD2	CASSLGTSGYNEQFF	TGTGCCAGCAGCTTGGGGACTAGCGGATACAATGAGCAGTTCTTC
TRBV4-3	.	TRBJ2-7	.	CASSQELGHYEQYF	TGCGCCAGCAGCCAAGAGCTGGGACACTACGAGCAGTACTTC
TRBV5-4	.	TRBJ2-2	.	CASSLVQLTNTGELFF	TGTGCCAGCAGCTTGGTACAGCTTACGAACACCGGGGAGCTGTTTTTT
TRBV5-1	once	TRBJ2-1	.	CASSLLGGGNNEQFF	TGCGCCAGCAGCTTGCTGGGGGGTGGAAACAATGAGCAGTTCTTC
TRBV5-1	.	TRBJ2-7	TRBD1	CASSLDRDRPYEQYF	TGCGCCAGCAGCTTAGACAGGGACCGTCCCTACGAGCAGTACTTC
TRBV7-9	.	TRBJ2-7	.	CASSSAGYEQYF	TGTGCCAGCAGCTCTGCGGGCTACGAGCAGTACTTC
TRBV6-5	.	TRBJ1-1	.	CASRKQGIVTEAFF	TGTGCCAGCAGAAAACAGGGCATTGTTACTGAAGCTTTCTTT
TRBV11-2	.	TRBJ1-4	.	CASSSSQRGEKLFF	TGTGCCAGCAGCTCCTCCCAGAGGGGAGAAAAACTGTTTTTT
TRBV14	.	TRBJ2-7	.	CASSQHGGRDYEQYF	TGTGCCAGCAGCCAACACGGGGGTAGGGACTACGAGCAGTACTTC
TRBV6-1	.	TRBJ1-2	TRBD1	CASSEAEGTGNYGYTF	TGTGCCAGCAGTGAAGCGGAAGGGACAGGGAACTATGGCTACACCTTC